One and the same sample provided the 20 T cell receptor beta chains below, sequenced in a study of T cell repertoires in cytomegalovirus infection. TCRdb recomputed calls from the reads with MiXCR, one row per CDR3 protein. The repertoire holds some 220,000 distinct CDR3 sequences, 9% to 15% seen once, with 1.5% to 2% in the top ten. The material sequenced was PBMCs. The receptors come from a human donor in good health (CMV status not recorded). Some clones in this sample may be carry-over from other donors' samples.

Ten or more counts support this clonotype. The chain couples TRBV7-2 to TRBJ2-7; D is undetermined. Looked up from germline, CDR1 is SGHTA and CDR2 is FQGNSA. The CDR3 is 12 residues long. V lost 1 base and J lost 6, with 7 bases in between. CDR3 residues: CASSLENSEQYF. The CDR3 coding sequence is TGTGCCAGCAGCTTAGAAAACAGCGAGCAGTACTTC.

This clonotype was observed at least ten times. The chain recombines TRBV5-4 with TRBJ1-1; D is unclear. V was cut by 1 base and J by 6 bases, with 13 bases left in between. This CDR3 has 14 residues. The germline CDR1 and CDR2 sequences are SGHNT and YYREEE (reference sequence). CDR3 sequence (DNA): TGTGCCAGCAGCTTGAGTCCCCCTCGACCTGAAGCTTTCTTT. Amino acid sequence: CASSLSPPRPEAFF.

The sample holds many counts of this clonotype. This sequence joins TRBV23-1 and TRBJ2-1, with 12 bases identical to TRBD2. TRBV23-1 is recorded as an ORF, its role being uncertain. V dropped 4 bases and J dropped 2; count of bases not matched to a gene: 12. The CDR3 runs to 19 residues. CDR3 coding DNA: TGCGCCAGCAGTCCAATAGTACTAGCGGGAGGCTTGGCCTACAATGAGCAGTTCTTC. Its protein is CASSPIVLAGGLAYNEQFF.

This clonotype has a count of ten or more. The chain has TRBV27 and TRBJ2-7; no reliable D call. The CDR3 length is 12 residues. Germline V CDR1 and CDR2: MNHEY, SMNVEV (reference sequence). Trimming shortened V by 6 bases and J by 6 bases, and 12 bases separated the two germline ends. CDR3: CASRGGRLEQYF. In DNA form, the CDR3 reads TGTGCCAGCAGAGGCGGTCGCCTCGAGCAGTACTTC.

This clonotype was detected a few times. The gene calls are TRBV29-1 and TRBJ2-2; D remains unclear. V lost 3 bases, J lost 2 bases, and 7 bases lay in between. The CDR3 has 13 residues. Germline V lookup: CDR1 SQVTM, CDR2 ANQGSEA. The CDR3 reads CSVDGRNTGELFF. CDR3 sequence (DNA): TGCAGCGTTGACGGGCGAAACACCGGGGAGCTGTTTTTT.

This clonotype appeared many times. This sequence joins TRBV28 and TRBJ1-2; D is ambiguous. The V end lost 11 bases, the J end lost 7 bases, and 14 bases lay between the germline ends. There are 11 residues in the CDR3. The V gene's germline CDR1 is MDHEN and CDR2 SYDVKM. CDR3 bases: TGTGCCGTCGAGGTGTCGGGTGGCTACACCTTC. Its protein product is CAVEVSGGYTF.

This clonotype was found many times. The gene calls are TRBV7-2 and TRBJ2-6, with a possible D match to TRBD2 (5 bases). The CDR3 consists of 14 residues. V was clipped by 4 bases and J by 7 bases, with 11 bases between them. In germline, CDR1 is SGHTA, CDR2 FQGNSA. CDR3 in DNA: TGTGCCAGCAGCTCCGGAGGAATTGCCAACGTCCTGACTTTC. Amino acids: CASSSGGIANVLTF.

The chain couples TRBV27 to TRBJ2-1; 7 nucleotides agree with TRBD2. CDR1 is MNHEY and CDR2 is SMNVEV in the germline V gene (reference sequence). This CDR3 is built from 15 residues. V shed 3 bases and J 5 bases; nucleotides not matched to a gene: 7. CDR3 bases: TGTGCCAGCAGTTTCTGGTCTAGCGGAAACAATGAGCAGTTCTTC. Its translation is CASSFWSSGNNEQFF.

This clonotype was recorded many times. This sequence joins TRBV11-3 and TRBJ1-3; no reliable D call. V was pared by 7 bases and J by 0 bases, with 10 bases between. The CDR3 loop spans 14 amino acids. The V gene's germline CDR1 is SGHNT and CDR2 YENEEA. The CDR3 nucleotides read TGTGCCAGCACCGGACGCCGCTCTGGAAACACCATATATTTT. This codes for CASTGRRSGNTIYF.

This rearrangement joins TRBV11-2 to TRBJ1-4, with D possibly TRBD1 on 6 matching bases. There are 17 residues in the CDR3. CDR1 and CDR2 (germline): SGHAT, FQNNGV. Deletions cut 2 bases from V and 2 bases from J, with 15 bases between. The CDR3 here is CASSLRTAGLTNEKLFF. The CDR3 DNA reads TGTGCCAGCAGCTTACGGACAGCGGGGCTCACTAATGAAAAACTGTTTTTT.

The chain carries TRBV4-3 and TRBJ2-3; 7 bases fit TRBD2. This CDR3 is 14 amino acids long. The germline CDR1 and CDR2 sequences are LGHNA and YSLEER. J was trimmed by 5 bases and V by 0 bases; bases with no gene match: 2. Here the CDR3 DNA reads TGCGCCAGCAGCCAAGATGGGGGGGTAGATACGCAGTATTTT. Encoded protein: CASSQDGGVDTQYF.

This clonotype was observed many times. The rearrangement joins TRBV25-1 to TRBJ1-1, with 10 bases fitting TRBD1. This CDR3 contains 15 residues. V shed 3 bases, J shed 4 bases, and the junction held 5 bases outside the gene matches. CDR1 and CDR2 (germline): MGHDK, SYGVNS. CDR3 in amino acids: CASSDTGTGVTEAFF. As DNA, the CDR3 is TGTGCCAGCAGTGACACCGGGACAGGGGTCACTGAAGCTTTCTTT.

There are many counts of this clonotype. The chain links TRBV7-8 to TRBJ2-1; D is undetermined. The CDR3 loop spans 15 amino acids. Trimming cost V 0 bases and J 9 bases, with 15 bases left between them. Germline CDR1 is SGHVS and CDR2 is FQNEAQ. The CDR3, as DNA: TGTGCCAGCAGCTTAGCGCGGAAGGGTAGGGCTGAGCAGTTCTTC. Its translation: CASSLARKGRAEQFF.

The chain links TRBV15 to TRBJ2-4, with D possibly matching TRBD2 (5 bases). This CDR3 is built from 14 residues. V was cut by 0 bases and J by 10 bases, with 13 bases left in between. From germline, CDR1 is LNHNV and CDR2 YYDKDF (reference sequence). CDR3 in DNA: TGTGCCACCAGCAGAGATCGTGGAGGAGCGATTCAGTACTTC. Translating it yields CATSRDRGGAIQYF.

This clonotype was found many times. The chain uses TRBV7-2 and TRBJ2-5, with D hard to call. CDR3 size: 10 residues. Germline CDR1 and CDR2: SGHTA and FQGNSA. Trimming left V 8 bases short and J 5 bases short, with 6 bases between. DNA of the CDR3: TGTGCCAGCGTCCGGGAGACCCAGTACTTC. Protein: CASVRETQYF.

Notes on this clonotype: The junction differs from germline at one of its ends, possibly a read error. This rearrangement joins TRBV7-2 to TRBJ2-1, with D perhaps TRBD2 (5 bases). The CDR3 has 15 residues. Germline values: CDR1 SGHTA, CDR2 FQGNSA. The CDR3: CASSLGRAEYNEQFF. The CDR3 DNA is TGCGCCAGCAGCTTAGGGCGAGCGGAGTACAATGAGCAGTTCTTC.

The rearrangement uses TRBV5-5 and TRBJ2-7; 9 positions agree with TRBD1. The V gene's germline CDR1 is SGHKS and CDR2 YYEKEE (reference sequence). The CDR3 covers 14 residues. Germline trimming cut 0 bases from V and 6 bases from J; bases unmatched to any gene: 4. CDR3 loop: CASSLGQGQGEQYF. The CDR3 nucleotides are TGTGCCAGCAGCTTGGGACAGGGACAGGGCGAGCAGTACTTC.

This chain joins TRBV10-3 and TRBJ2-7, with D tentatively TRBD1 (5 bases). The CDR3 has 13 residues. V was trimmed by 8 bases and J by 3 bases, leaving 14 bases between them. Germline V gene lookup returns CDR1 ENHRY and CDR2 SYGVKD. CDR3 amino acids: CAIAREANYEQYF. The CDR3 DNA sequence: TGTGCCATCGCCAGGGAAGCAAACTACGAGCAGTACTTC.

At least ten counts were recorded for this clonotype. V gene TRBV7-6 combines with J gene TRBJ1-1, with TRBD1 identical over 7 bases. With V trimmed by 5 bases and J by 2 bases, 5 bases remained unmatched. This CDR3 has 14 amino acids. CDR1 SGHVS and CDR2 FNYEAQ come from the germline V gene. CDR3 sequence: CASSLRQGNTEAFF. CDR3 sequence (DNA): TGTGCCAGCAGCCTCAGACAGGGAAACACTGAAGCTTTCTTT.

This clonotype was counted ten times or more. The chain carries TRBV20-1 and TRBJ2-5; no clear D. Trimming shortened V by 2 bases and J by 3 bases, and 13 bases separated the two germline ends. This CDR3 is built from 14 residues. CDR1 DFQATT and CDR2 SNEGSKA come from the germline V gene (reference sequence). The CDR3 nucleotides read TGCAGTGCTAGACAAGATTCCTGGGAAGAGACCCAGTACTTC. It yields the protein CSARQDSWEETQYF.